Described below is a single T cell receptor beta chain sequence and its context. V shed 0 bases and J 9 bases; nucleotides not matched to a gene: 19. The CDR3 has 20 residues. Germline-derived CDR1 and CDR2 are SSHAT and FNYEAQ (reference sequence). This sample was included in a study of blood T cell repertoires in COVID-19. About the research overall: Samples taken during acute and convalescent COVID-19 were collected in the United States, Italy and Spain. The analysed material was cDNA or gDNA that came from T cells, B-cell-depleted T cells, or PBMCs.

Under the authors' procedure: Counts of nucleated cells, estimated from reference gene primer amplification, were obtained. Using immunoSEQ multiplex PCR, the repertoire was profiled, and TCRdb retains in-frame clones only, with some absent. V and J calls and clone size follow that table, whereas D and trimming were derived from the DNA. Here the sample spans hundreds of thousands of clones, around four fifths being singletons. V usage is TRBV7-7 and J usage is TRBJ2-1; 11 positions agree with TRBD2. The sequence was collected from a woman aged 50 to 60 with active or convalescent COVID-19. The sample comprised peripheral blood. The CDR3 sequence is CASSLAHTSGSPAAAGEQFF. The CDR3 DNA reads as TGTGCCAGCAGCTTAGCGCACACTAGCGGGAGTCCAGCAGCGGCGGGTGAGCAGTTCTTC.